The entry below describes one T cell receptor (beta chain). Its antigen is not known. Repertoires were generated with immunoSEQ multiplex PCR, while TCRdb's copy carries only in-frame clones and drops some. The table has over 40,000 clones, 85% to 90% seen once. The CDR3 length is 17 residues. Per the germline V gene, CDR1 is SEHNR and CDR2 is FQNEAQ (reference sequence). The V segment lost 4 bases and the J segment 11 bases; nucleotides outside the gene matches: 14. The time point is: week 35, safety follow-up. Each dose of the vaccine consisted of 300 ug of mutant IDH1 20-mer peptide, with topical imiquimod. The data are from a study of a mutant IDH1 vaccine in newly diagnosed glioma.

The chain carries TRBV7-9 and TRBJ1-4; 12 bases align to TRBD1. This specimen was PBMCs, taken from a glioma patient whose treatment included an IDH1 peptide vaccine. The sequence came from a man aged 35-49 years with glioma. The CDR3 here is CASSSKAPGQGARKLFF. The DNA of the CDR3 is TGTGCCAGCAGCTCCAAAGCCCCGGGACAGGGGGCGCGGAAACTGTTTTTT.